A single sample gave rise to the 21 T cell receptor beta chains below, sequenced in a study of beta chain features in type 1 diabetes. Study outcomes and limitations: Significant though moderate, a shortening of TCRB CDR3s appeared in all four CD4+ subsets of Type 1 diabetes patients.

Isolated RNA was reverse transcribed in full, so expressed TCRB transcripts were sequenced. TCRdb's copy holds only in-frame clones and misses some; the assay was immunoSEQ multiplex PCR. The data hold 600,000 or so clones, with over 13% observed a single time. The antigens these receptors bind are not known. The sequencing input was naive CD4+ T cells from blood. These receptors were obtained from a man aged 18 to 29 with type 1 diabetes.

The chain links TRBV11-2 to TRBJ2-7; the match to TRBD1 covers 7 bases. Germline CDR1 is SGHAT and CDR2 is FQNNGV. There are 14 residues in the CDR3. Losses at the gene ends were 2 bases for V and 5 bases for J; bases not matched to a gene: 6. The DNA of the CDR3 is TGTGCCAGCAGCTTATTAGACAGGGAGAACGAGCAGTACTTC. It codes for CASSLLDRENEQYF.

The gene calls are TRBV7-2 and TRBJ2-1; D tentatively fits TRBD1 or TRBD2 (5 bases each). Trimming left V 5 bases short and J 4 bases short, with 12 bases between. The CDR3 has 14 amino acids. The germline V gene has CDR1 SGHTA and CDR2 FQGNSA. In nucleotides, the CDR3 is TGTGCCAGCAGCCCGGGACCAGAGTACAATGAGCAGTTCTTC. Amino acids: CASSPGPEYNEQFF.

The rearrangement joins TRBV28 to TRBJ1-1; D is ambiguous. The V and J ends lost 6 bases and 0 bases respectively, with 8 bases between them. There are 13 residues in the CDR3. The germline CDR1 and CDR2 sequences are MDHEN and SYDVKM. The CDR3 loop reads CASRPGLNTEAFF. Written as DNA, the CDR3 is TGTGCCAGCAGGCCTGGTCTGAACACTGAAGCTTTCTTT. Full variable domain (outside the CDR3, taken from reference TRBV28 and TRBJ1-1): DVKVTQSSRYLVKRTGEKVFLECVQDMDHENMFWYRQDPGLGLRLIYFSYDVKMKEKGDIPEGYSVSREKKERFSLILESASTNQTSMYLCASRPGLNTEAFFGQGTRLTVV.

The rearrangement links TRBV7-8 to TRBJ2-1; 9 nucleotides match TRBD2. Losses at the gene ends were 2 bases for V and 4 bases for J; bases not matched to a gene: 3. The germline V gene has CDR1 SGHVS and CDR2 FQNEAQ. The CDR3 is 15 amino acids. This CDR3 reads CASSLKRGVYNEQFF. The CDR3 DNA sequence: TGTGCCAGCAGCTTAAAGCGGGGGGTTTACAATGAGCAGTTCTTC.

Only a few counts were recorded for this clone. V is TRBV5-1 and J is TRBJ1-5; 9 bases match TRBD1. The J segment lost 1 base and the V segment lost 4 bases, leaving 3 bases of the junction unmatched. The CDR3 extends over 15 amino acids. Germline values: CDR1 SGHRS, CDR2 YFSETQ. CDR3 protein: CASSRTGESNQPQHF. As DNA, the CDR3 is TGCGCCAGCAGCCGGACAGGGGAGAGCAATCAGCCCCAGCATTTT.

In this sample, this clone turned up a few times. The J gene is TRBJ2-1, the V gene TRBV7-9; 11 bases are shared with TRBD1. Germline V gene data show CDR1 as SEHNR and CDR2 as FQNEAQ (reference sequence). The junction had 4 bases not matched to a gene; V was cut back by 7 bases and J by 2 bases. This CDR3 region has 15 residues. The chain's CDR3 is CASNPGQGAYNEQFF. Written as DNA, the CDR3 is TGTGCCAGCAACCCGGGACAGGGGGCCTACAATGAGCAGTTCTTC.

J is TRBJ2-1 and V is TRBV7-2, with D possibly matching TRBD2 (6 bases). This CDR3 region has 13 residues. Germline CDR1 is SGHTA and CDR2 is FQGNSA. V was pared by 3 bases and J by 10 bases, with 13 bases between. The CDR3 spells CASSLGTSREQFF. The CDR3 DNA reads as TGTGCCAGCAGCTTGGGCACTAGCCGCGAGCAGTTCTTC.

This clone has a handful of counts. The CDR3 DNA reads TGTGCCAGCAGCTTAAGTCTCGGGGTGGCCAGCTCCTACGAGCAGTACTTC. This gives the protein CASSLSLGVASSYEQYF. The chain employs TRBV7-8 and TRBJ2-7; a possible D gene is TRBD2 (5 bases). Germline V gene data show CDR1 as SGHVS and CDR2 as FQNEAQ. V dropped 2 bases and J dropped 0 bases, with 17 bases sitting between them. The CDR3 has 17 amino acids.

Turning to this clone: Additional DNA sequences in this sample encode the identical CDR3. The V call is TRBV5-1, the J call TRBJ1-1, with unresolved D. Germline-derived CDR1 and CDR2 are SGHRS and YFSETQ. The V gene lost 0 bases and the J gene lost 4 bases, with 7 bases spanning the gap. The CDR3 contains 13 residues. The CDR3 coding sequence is TGCGCCAGCAGCTTGGGTCTGGGCACTGAAGCTTTCTTT. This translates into CASSLGLGTEAFF.

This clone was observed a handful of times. The DNA for the CDR3 is TGTGCCAGCAGTGAGGACAGGGGATCCTACGAGCAGTACTTC. Protein: CASSEDRGSYEQYF. The chain links TRBV2 to TRBJ2-7; the match to TRBD1 covers 9 bases. V shed 3 bases and J 1 base; nucleotides not matched to a gene: 1. Germline CDR1 is SNHLY and CDR2 is FYNNEI. The CDR3 has 14 amino acids.

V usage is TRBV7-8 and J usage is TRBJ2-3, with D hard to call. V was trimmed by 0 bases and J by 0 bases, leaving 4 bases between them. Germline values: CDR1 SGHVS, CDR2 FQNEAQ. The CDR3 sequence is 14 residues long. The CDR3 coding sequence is TGTGCCAGCAGCTTAGCGGCCAGCACAGATACGCAGTATTTT. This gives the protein CASSLAASTDTQYF.

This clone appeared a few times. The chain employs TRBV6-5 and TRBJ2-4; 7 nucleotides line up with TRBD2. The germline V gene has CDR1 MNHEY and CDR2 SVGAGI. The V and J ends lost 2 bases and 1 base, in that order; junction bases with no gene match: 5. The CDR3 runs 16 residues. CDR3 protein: CASSYGAGAAKNIQYF. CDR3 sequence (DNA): TGTGCCAGCAGTTACGGGGCGGGAGCGGCCAAAAACATTCAGTACTTC.

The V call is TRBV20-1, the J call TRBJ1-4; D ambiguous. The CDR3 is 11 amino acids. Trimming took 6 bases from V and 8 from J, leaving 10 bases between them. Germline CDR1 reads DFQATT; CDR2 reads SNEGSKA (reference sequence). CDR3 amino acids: CSAAPLEKLFF. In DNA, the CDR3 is TGCAGTGCCGCCCCCTTGGAAAAACTGTTTTTT.

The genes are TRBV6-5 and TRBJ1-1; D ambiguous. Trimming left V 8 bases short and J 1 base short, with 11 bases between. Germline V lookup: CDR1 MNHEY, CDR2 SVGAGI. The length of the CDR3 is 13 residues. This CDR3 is CASFGRGNTEAFF. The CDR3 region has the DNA TGTGCCAGCTTCGGGCGGGGGAACACTGAAGCTTTCTTT.

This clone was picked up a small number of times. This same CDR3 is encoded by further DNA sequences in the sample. The CDR3 sequence is CASSLNGPEAFF. The CDR3, as DNA: TGTGCCAGCAGCTTGAACGGTCCTGAAGCTTTCTTT. The chain couples TRBV5-6 to TRBJ1-1, with unresolved D. Germline-derived CDR1 and CDR2 are SGHDT and YYEEEE. The CDR3 is 12 amino acids. V lost 1 base and J lost 6, with 7 bases in between.

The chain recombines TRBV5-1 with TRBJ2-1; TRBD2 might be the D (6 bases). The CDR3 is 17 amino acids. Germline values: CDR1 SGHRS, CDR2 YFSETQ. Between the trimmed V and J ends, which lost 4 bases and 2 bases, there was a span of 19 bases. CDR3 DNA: TGCGCCAGCAGCCGGGACTGGGTAGCGGCCCCCTACAATGAGCAGTTCTTC. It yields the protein CASSRDWVAAPYNEQFF.

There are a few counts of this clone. The CDR3 sequence is CASSQGELVRETQYF. CDR3 nucleotide sequence: TGCGCCAGCAGCCAAGGGGAGCTAGTCCGAGAGACCCAGTACTTC. J is TRBJ2-5 and V is TRBV4-3, with D possibly matching TRBD2 (5 bases). V was clipped by 1 base and J by 4 bases, with 13 bases between them. The CDR3 loop spans 15 amino acids. CDR1 is LGHNA, CDR2 YSLEER, per germline.

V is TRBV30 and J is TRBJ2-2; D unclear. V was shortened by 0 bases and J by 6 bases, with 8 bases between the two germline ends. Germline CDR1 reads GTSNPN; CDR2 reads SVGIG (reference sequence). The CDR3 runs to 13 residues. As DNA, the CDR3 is TGTGCCTGGAGTGTACAGCCACCCGGGGAGCTGTTTTTT. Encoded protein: CAWSVQPPGELFF. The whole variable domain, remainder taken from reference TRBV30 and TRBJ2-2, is SQTIHQWPATLVQPVGSPLSLECTVEGTSNPNLYWYRQAAGRGLQLLFYSVGIGQISSEVPQNLSASRPQDRQFILSSKKLLLSDSGFYLCAWSVQPPGELFFGEGSRLTVL.

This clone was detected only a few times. The chain's CDR3 is CASSLRLSSYNEQFF. The CDR3, as DNA: TGTGCCAGCAGCCTAAGGCTGAGCTCCTACAATGAGCAGTTCTTC. The rearrangement links TRBV11-2 to TRBJ2-1; D remains unclear. CDR1 and CDR2 (germline): SGHAT, FQNNGV. The CDR3 spans 15 residues. V gave up 5 bases and J gave up 0 bases, with 11 bases separating them.

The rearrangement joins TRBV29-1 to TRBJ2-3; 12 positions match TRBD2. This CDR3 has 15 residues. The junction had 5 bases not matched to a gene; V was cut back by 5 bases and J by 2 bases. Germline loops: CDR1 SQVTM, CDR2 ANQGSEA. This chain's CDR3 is CSVSGTSGPTDTQYF. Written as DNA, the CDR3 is TGCAGCGTTTCCGGGACTAGCGGGCCCACAGATACGCAGTATTTT.

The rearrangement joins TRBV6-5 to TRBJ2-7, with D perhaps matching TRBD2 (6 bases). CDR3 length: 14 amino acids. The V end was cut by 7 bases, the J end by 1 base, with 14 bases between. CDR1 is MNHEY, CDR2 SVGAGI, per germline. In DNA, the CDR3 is TGTGCCAGCACTGCGGGGACTCCTTCCTACGAGCAGTACTTC. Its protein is CASTAGTPSYEQYF.